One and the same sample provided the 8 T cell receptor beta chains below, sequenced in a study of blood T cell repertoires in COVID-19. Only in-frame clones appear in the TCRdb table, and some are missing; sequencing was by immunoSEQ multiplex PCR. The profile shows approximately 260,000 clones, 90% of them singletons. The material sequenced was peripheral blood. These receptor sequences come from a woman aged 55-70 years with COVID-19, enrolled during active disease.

This CDR3 reads CASSEDRKAFF. The CDR3 DNA reads TGTGCCAGCAGCGAAGACAGGAAAGCTTTCTTT. The rearrangement uses TRBV6-2 or TRBV6-3 and TRBJ1-1; possibly TRBD1 for D (6 bases). Germline values: CDR1 MNHEY, CDR2 SVGEGT. This CDR3 comprises 11 residues. The V end lost 6 bases, the J end lost 9 bases, and 11 bases lay between the germline ends.

CDR3 in amino acids: CASSFSDSPLHF. CDR3 DNA: TGTGCCAGCAGCTTCAGTGATTCACCCCTCCACTTT. The rearrangement uses TRBV11-2 and TRBJ1-6; D ambiguous. The CDR3 consists of 12 residues. Germline V gene sequence: CDR1 SGHAT, CDR2 FQNNGV. Trimming shortened V by 3 bases and J by 8 bases, and 5 bases separated the two germline ends. Combining the CDR3 with reference TRBV11-2 and TRBJ1-6 gives the whole variable domain EAGVAQSPRYKIIEKRQSVAFWCNPISGHATLYWYQQILGQGPKLLIQFQNNGVVDDSQLPKDRFSAERLKGVDSTLKIQPAKLEDSAVYLCASSFSDSPLHFGNGTRLTVT.

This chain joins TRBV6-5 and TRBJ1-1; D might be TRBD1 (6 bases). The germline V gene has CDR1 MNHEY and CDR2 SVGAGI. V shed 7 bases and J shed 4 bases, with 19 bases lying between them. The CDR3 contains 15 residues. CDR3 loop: CASTDRPDSFTEAFF. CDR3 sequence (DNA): TGTGCCAGCACCGACCGCCCGGACAGTTTCACTGAAGCTTTCTTT.

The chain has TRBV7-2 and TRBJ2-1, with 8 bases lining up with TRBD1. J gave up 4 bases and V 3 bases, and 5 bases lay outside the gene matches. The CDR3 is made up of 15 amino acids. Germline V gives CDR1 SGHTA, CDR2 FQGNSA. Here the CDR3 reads CASSFQGAQYNEQFF. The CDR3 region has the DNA TGTGCCAGCAGCTTTCAGGGGGCCCAATACAATGAGCAGTTCTTC.

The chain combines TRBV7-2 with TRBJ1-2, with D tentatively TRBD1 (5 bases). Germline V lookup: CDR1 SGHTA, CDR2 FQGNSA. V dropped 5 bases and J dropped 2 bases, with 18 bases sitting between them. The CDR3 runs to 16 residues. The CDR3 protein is CASSPVSGSQNYGYTF. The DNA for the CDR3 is TGTGCCAGCAGCCCCGTGTCAGGGTCCCAAAACTATGGCTACACCTTC.

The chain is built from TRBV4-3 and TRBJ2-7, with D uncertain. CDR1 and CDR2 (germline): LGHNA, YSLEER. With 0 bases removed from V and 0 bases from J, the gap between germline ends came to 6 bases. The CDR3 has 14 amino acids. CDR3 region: CASSQDGLSYEQYF. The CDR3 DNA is TGCGCCAGCAGCCAAGATGGCCTCTCCTACGAGCAGTACTTC.

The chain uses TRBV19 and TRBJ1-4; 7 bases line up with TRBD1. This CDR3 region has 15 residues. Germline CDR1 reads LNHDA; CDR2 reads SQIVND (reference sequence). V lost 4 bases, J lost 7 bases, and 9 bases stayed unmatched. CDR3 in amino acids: CASSKGAGQGEKLFF. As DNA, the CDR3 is TGTGCCAGTAGTAAGGGGGCAGGGCAAGGTGAAAAACTGTTTTTT.

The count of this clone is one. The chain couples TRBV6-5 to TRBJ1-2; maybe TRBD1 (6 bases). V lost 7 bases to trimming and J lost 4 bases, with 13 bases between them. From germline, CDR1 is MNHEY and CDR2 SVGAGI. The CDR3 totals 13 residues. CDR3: CASTRGQLYGYTF. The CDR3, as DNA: TGTGCCAGCACCCGTGGACAGCTCTATGGCTACACCTTC.